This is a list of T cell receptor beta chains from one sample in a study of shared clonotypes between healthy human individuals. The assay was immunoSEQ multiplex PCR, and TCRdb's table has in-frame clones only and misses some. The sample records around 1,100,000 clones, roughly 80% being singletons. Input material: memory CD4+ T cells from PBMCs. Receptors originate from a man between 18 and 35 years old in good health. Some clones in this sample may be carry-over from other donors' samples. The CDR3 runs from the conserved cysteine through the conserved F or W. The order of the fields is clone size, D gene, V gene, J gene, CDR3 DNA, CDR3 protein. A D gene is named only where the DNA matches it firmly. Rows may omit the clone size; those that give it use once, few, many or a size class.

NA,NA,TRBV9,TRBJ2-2,TGTGCCAGCAGTCCGGGACAAGTCACCGGGGAGCTGTTTTTT,CASSPGQVTGELFF
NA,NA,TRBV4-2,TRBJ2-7,TGTGCCAGCAGCCAAATGACCTCCTACGAGCAGTACTTC,CASSQMTSYEQYF
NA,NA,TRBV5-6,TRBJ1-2,TGTGCCAGCAGCCCCGAGCCAGGGCCCGGCTATGGCTACACCTTC,CASSPEPGPGYGYTF
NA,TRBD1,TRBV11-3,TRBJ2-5,TGTGCCAGCAGCTACCAGGGGGCGCGAGGAGAGACCCAGTACTTC,CASSYQGARGETQYF
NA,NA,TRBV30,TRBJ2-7,TGTGCCTGGAGTACGGACGCGTTCGAGCAGTACTTC,CAWSTDAFEQYF
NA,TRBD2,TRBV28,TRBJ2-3,TGTGCCAGCGGTTCCGGGACTAGCGGGAGGGCCAGAGATACGCAGTATTTT,CASGSGTSGRARDTQYF
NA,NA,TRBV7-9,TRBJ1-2,TGTGCCAGCAGCTCGGACGGCCCCCTGAGCTACACCTTC,CASSSDGPLSYTF
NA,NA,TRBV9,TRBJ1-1,TGTGCCAGCAGCTTGGGACTACTGAACACTGAAGCTTTCTTT,CASSLGLLNTEAFF
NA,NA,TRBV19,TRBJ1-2,TGTGCCAGTAGTACCGATAGGGGCCTCTATGGCTACACCTTC,CASSTDRGLYGYTF
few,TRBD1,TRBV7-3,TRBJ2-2,TGTGCCAGCAGCCGGGACAGGTGGACCGGGGAGCTGTTTTTT,CASSRDRWTGELFF
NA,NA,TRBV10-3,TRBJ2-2,TGTGCCATCAGTGAGACGGCCACCGGGGAGCTGTTTTTT,CAISETATGELFF
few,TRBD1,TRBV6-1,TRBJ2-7,TGTGCCAGCAGTGAAACCAGGGGGCAGGGTACGCCGTACTTC,CASSETRGQGTPYF
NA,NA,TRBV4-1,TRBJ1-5,TGCGCCAGCAGCCCCACAGGGTCGGGTCAGCCCCAGCATTTT,CASSPTGSGQPQHF
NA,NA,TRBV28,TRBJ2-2,TGTGCCAGCAGTTTATATCCCGGGGAGCTGTTTTTT,CASSLYPGELFF
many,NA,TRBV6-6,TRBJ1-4,TGTGCCAGCACTCAACATAGGTCAGGAGGTGAAAAACTGTTTTTT,CASTQHRSGGEKLFF
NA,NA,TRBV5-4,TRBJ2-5,TGTGCCAGCAGCCGTCCGACGGGCGGAGGTCGCCAAGAGACCCAGTACTTC,CASSRPTGGGRQETQYF
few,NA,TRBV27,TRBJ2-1,TGTGCCAGCAGTAAAAACAGGTACAATGAGCAGTTCTTC,CASSKNRYNEQFF
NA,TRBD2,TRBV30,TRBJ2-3,TGTGCCTGGAGCGGGAGCGGGGGGGGGAGGACAGATACGCAGTATTTT,CAWSGSGGGRTDTQYF
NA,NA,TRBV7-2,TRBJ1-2,TGTGCCAGCAACTACCCGACGAGAGATGGCTACACCTTC,CASNYPTRDGYTF
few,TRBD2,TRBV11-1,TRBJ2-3,TGTGCCAGCAGCTTACTAGCGGGAGGATCAGATACGCAGTATTTT,CASSLLAGGSDTQYF
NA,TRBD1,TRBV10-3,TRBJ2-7,TGTGCCATCAGTAAAGACAGGGAGTCCTACGAGCAGTACTTC,CAISKDRESYEQYF
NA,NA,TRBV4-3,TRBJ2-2,TGCGCCAGCAGCCAAGGTCGGCCGGGGGCCGGGGAGCTGTTTTTT,CASSQGRPGAGELFF
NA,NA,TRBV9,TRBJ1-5,TGTGCCAGCAGCGCCGGAAGTAATAGCAATCAGCCCCAGCATTTT,CASSAGSNSNQPQHF
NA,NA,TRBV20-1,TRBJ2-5,TGCAGTGCTAGCAGGGAGAGGGCCCAGTACTTC,CSASRERAQYF
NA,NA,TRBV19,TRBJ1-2,TGTGCCAGTAGTATCCAGGGGACTAACTATGGCTACACCTTC,CASSIQGTNYGYTF
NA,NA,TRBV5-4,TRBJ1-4,TGTGCCAGCAGCTCAAATATTGCGGGGGGCGAAAAACTGTTTTTT,CASSSNIAGGEKLFF
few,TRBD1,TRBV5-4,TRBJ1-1,TGTGCCAGCAGCGGGGACAGGCTGAACACTGAAGCTTTCTTT,CASSGDRLNTEAFF
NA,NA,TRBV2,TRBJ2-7,TGTGCCAGCAGTGAAGTGACAGGGAGGGCATACGAGCAGTACTTC,CASSEVTGRAYEQYF
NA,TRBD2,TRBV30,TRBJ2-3,TGTGCCTGGAGTGTACGGGCTAGCGGGTATAGCACAGATACGCAGTATTTT,CAWSVRASGYSTDTQYF
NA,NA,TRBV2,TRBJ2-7,TGTGCCAGCAGTGAACGGGGCTCCTACGAGCAGTACTTC,CASSERGSYEQYF
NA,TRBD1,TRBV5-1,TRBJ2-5,TGCGCCAGCAGCTGGGACAGTCAAGAGACCCAGTACTTC,CASSWDSQETQYF
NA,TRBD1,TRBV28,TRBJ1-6,TGTGCCAGCAGTTTCCGGGGACAGGGCCGTTATCGGCCCCTCCACTTT,CASSFRGQGRYRPLHF
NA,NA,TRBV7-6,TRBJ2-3,TGTGCCAGCAGCTTAGATCCAGGGGTGGGTGATACGCAGTATTTT,CASSLDPGVGDTQYF
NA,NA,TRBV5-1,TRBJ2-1,TGCGCCAGCAGTGAACTAGCCCAGGGCAATGAGCAGTTCTTC,CASSELAQGNEQFF
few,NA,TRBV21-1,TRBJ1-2,TGTGCCAGCACAGGGGGCGACTATGGCTACACCTTC,CASTGGDYGYTF
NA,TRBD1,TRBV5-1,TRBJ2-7,TGCGCCAGCAGCGAACCGGGACAGGGCGACGAGCAGTACTTC,CASSEPGQGDEQYF
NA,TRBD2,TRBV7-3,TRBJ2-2,TGTGCCAGCAGCCTAGCGGGAGGGCGGAACACCGGGGAGCTGTTTTTT,CASSLAGGRNTGELFF
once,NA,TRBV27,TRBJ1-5,TGTGCCAGCAGACCGAGGGCGACAGTTTATAGCAATCAGCCCCAGCATTTT,CASRPRATVYSNQPQHF
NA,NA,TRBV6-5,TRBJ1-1,TGTGCCAGCAGTTACTCGGGGGGGTCGGGCACTGAAGCTTTCTTT,CASSYSGGSGTEAFF
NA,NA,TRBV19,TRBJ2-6,TGTGCCAGTAGTATTATCCGGGCTCCGGAGCCTGGGGCCAACGTCCTGACTTTC,CASSIIRAPEPGANVLTF
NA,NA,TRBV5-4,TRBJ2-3,TGTGCCATCAGGTCGGGACCCCCGGGGCGTGCAGATACGCAGTATTTT,CAIRSGPPGRADTQYF
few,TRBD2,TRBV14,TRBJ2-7,TGTGCCAGCAGCCCCGGGACTAACTACGAGCAGTACTTC,CASSPGTNYEQYF
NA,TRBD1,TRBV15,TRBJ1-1,TGTGCCACCAGCAGAGGGACAGGGGGCACTGAAGCTTTCTTT,CATSRGTGGTEAFF
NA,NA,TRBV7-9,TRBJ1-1,TGTGCCAGCAGCACCCGTAAGGGGGGATGGAGCACTGAAGCTTTCTTT,CASSTRKGGWSTEAFF
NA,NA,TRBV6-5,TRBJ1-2,TGTGCCAGCAATGGGGGCGACTATGGCTACACCTTC,CASNGGDYGYTF
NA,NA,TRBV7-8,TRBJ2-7,TGTGCCAGCAGCTTAAGGGGGGGGTCCGAGCAGTACTTC,CASSLRGGSEQYF
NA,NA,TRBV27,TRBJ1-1,TGTGCCAGTAAACGGGACACCAACACTGAAGCTTTCTTT,CASKRDTNTEAFF
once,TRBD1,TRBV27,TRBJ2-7,TGTGCCAGCAGTTTAAGGGGACAGGGGAACGAGCAGTACTTC,CASSLRGQGNEQYF
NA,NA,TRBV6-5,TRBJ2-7,TGTGCCAGCAGTCAGGGACTGAGGGGCGAGCAGTACTTC,CASSQGLRGEQYF
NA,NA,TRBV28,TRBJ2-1,TGTGCCAGCAGTTTCTCCACTAGAGGTGTGTTCTTC,CASSFSTRGVFF
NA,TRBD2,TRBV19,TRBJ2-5,TGTGCCAGTAGCAGACTAGCGGGAGGTGAAGAGACCCAGTACTTC,CASSRLAGGEETQYF
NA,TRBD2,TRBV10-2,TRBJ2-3,TGCGCCAGCAGTGGGGGAGGGAATAGAGATACGCAGTATTTT,CASSGGGNRDTQYF
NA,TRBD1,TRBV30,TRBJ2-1,TGTGCCTGGAGTGTACAGGGGGTCGGGGAGCAGTTCTTC,CAWSVQGVGEQFF
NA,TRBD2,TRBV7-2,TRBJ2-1,TGTGCCAGCAGCCGACTAGCGGGAGGAGCCCTCAATGAGCAGTTCTTC,CASSRLAGGALNEQFF
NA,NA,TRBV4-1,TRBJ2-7,TGCGCCAGCAGTCGAACAGAGTCCTACGAGCAGTACTTC,CASSRTESYEQYF
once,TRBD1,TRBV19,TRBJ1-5,TGTGCCAGTAGTCCGACAGGGGGGGCCAATCAGCCCCAGCATTTT,CASSPTGGANQPQHF